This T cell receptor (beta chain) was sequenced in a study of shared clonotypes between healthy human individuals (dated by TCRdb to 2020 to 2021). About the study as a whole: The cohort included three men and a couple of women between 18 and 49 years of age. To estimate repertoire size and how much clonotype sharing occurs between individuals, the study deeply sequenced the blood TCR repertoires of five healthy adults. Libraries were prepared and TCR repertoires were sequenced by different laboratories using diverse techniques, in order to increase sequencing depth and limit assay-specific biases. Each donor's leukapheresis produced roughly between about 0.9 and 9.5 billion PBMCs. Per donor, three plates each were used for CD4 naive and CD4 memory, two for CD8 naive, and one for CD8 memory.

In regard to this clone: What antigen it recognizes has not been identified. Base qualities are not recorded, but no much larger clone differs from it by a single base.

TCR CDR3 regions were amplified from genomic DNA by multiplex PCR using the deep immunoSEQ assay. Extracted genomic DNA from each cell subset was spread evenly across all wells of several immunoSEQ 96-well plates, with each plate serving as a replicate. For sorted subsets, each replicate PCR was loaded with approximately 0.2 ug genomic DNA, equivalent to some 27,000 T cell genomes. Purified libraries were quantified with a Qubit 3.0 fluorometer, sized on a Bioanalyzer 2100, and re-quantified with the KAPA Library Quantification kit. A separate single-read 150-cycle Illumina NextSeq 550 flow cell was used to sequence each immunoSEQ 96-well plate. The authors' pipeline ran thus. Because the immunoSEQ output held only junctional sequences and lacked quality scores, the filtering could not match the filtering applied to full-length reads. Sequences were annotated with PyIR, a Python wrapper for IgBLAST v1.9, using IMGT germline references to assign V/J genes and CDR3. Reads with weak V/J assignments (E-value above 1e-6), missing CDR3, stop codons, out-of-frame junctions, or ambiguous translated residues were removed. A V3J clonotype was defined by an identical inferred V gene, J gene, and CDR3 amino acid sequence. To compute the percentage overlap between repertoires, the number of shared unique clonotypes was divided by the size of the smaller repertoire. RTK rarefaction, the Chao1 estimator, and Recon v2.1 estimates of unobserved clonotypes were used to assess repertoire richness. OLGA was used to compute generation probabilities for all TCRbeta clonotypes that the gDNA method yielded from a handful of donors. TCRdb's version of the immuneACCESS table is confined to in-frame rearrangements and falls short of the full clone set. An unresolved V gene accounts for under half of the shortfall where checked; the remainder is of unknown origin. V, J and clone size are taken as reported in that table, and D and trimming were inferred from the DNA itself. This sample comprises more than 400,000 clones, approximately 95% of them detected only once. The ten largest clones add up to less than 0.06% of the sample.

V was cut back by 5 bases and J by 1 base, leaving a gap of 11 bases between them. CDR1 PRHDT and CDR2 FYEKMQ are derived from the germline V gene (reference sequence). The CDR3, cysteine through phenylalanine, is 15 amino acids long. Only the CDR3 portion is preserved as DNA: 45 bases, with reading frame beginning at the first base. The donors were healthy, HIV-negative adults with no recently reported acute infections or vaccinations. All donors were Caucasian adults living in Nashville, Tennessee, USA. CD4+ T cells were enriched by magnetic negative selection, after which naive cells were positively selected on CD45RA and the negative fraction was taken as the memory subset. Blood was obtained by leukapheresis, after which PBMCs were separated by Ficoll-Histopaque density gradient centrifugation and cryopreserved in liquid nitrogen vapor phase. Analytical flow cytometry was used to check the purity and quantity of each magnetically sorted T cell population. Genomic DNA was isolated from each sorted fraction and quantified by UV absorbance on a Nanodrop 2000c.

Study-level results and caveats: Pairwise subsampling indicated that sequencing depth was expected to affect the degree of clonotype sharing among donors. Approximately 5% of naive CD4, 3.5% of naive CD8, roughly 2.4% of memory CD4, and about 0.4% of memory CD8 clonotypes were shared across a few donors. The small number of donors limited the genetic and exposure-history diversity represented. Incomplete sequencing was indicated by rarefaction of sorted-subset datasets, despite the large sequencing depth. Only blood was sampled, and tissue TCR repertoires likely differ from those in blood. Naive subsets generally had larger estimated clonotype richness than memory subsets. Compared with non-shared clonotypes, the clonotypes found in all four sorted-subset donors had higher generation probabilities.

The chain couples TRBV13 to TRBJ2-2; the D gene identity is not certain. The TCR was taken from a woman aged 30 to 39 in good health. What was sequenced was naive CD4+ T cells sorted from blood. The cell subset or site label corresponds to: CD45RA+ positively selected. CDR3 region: CASSGRGRNTGELFF. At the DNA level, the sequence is TGTGCCAGCAGCGGCAGAGGCAGGAACACCGGGGAGCTGTTTTTT.